A selection of T cell receptor beta chains follows, all from one sample in a study of shared clonotypes between healthy human individuals. Only in-frame clones appear in the TCRdb table, and some are missing; sequencing was by immunoSEQ multiplex PCR. The sample yields about 700,000 clones, under 95% seen once. Material: naive CD8+ T cells sorted from blood. The receptors originated from a man aged 25 to 40 in good health. The conserved cysteine and the conserved F or W are not part of the CDR3 here. D genes are given only for firm matches.

v_call | d_call | cdr3_aa
TRBV4-1 | - | ASSQLGTSPSYEQY
TRBV7-8 | - | ASSAQPVTLYNEQF
TRBV19 | - | ASSIDGSPTGTDTQY
TRBV27 | TRBD1 | ASSTTGVYQPQH
TRBV4-1 | TRBD1 | ASRNPGTGYEKLF
TRBV5-1 | - | ASSWEIGTLDGYT
TRBV6-4 | - | ASSDYQGGVPYNEQF
TRBV7-8 | TRBD2 | ASSNLLGGASGTTQY
TRBV11-2 | - | ASSRGGDEQF
TRBV7-9 | TRBD2 | ASSFRTSGQRY
TRBV6-5 | - | ASRPTVSNQPQH
TRBV6-1 | TRBD1 | ATPTGDAGEQY
TRBV7-9 | - | ASSQQSADQETQY
TRBV14 | TRBD1 | ASSELGQVSEQF
TRBV7-6 | TRBD2 | ASSLVGTSGRETTDTQY
TRBV4-1 | - | ASSPEGETYNEQF
TRBV6-1 | - | ASSEGTDLYEQY
TRBV11-2 | - | ASSLVAGSYEQY
TRBV27 | TRBD2 | ASSLAPGLAGIWDNEQF
TRBV27 | - | ASSLYTGGVTDTQY
TRBV5-5 | - | ASSLVAGGTYEQY
TRBV6-1 | - | ASSALGGSYEQY
TRBV7-8 | - | ASSPPQGGHEQY
TRBV5-4 | TRBD2 | ASRLAGTYEQY
TRBV5-5 | TRBD1 | ASSWTGRTGELF
TRBV10-2 | - | ATRPSDYEQY
TRBV7-6 | - | ASSPTNTDTQY